This T cell receptor beta chain stems from a study of blood T cell repertoires in COVID-19. The CDR3 runs 14 residues. The V end was cut by 2 bases, the J end by 8 bases, with 12 bases between. TCRdb's table, derived via immunoSEQ multiplex PCR, lists solely in-frame clones and lacks some. The data hold a few hundred thousand clones, with roughly 89% observed a single time. The receptor was derived from a man aged 25-45 years who had recovered from COVID-19. The chain recombines TRBV23-1 with TRBJ1-4; D not resolved. TRBV23-1 is flagged as an ORF with uncertain function. The specimen was peripheral blood. The CDR3: CASSQPKHREKLFF. In DNA, the CDR3 is TGCGCCAGCAGTCAACCCAAGCATAGAGAAAAACTGTTTTTT.